This TCR beta chain was observed in a study of blood T cell repertoires in COVID-19. Looking at the study overall: Acute-phase and convalescent COVID-19 samples originated in the United States, Italy and Spain.

The V end was cut by 5 bases, the J end by 2 bases, with 18 bases between. The germline V gene encodes CDR1 MNHEY and CDR2 SVGEGT. The CDR3 extends over 16 amino acids. How the authors handled the data: Amplified reference gene primers provided the basis for estimating nucleated cell counts. The data were produced by immunoSEQ multiplex PCR, yet TCRdb's version contains in-frame clones alone and is incomplete. V and J calls plus clone size are reproduced from that table; the DNA served to infer D and trimming. This sample yields 240,000 or so clones, of which approximately 91% are seen a single time; around 0.8% belongs to the top ten.

The sequenced sample consisted of peripheral blood. The genes are TRBV6-2 or TRBV6-3 and TRBJ1-2, with a possible D match to TRBD1 (6 bases). The receptor was isolated from a woman younger than 45 with acute or convalescent COVID-19. CDR3 DNA: TGTGCCAGCAGTCGCCACTTGGCAGGGGTGAACTATGGCTACACCTTC. Protein product: CASSRHLAGVNYGYTF.